Listed below are T cell receptor beta chains from one sample, sequenced in a study of shared T cell receptors in the human thymus. Assay used: immunoSEQ multiplex PCR; TCRdb lists only in-frame clones, some missing. Of hundreds of thousands of clones in the sample, around 78% were seen once. A further study also used this sample, focusing on human thymus T cells.

The sequenced sample was thymocytes. The receptors were sampled from a boy younger than two with a congenital heart defect. Both conserved end residues are part of each CDR3. D genes are given only for firm matches. Expanded clones are given a class, and other clones once, few, many or no size at all.

length	J	V	D	size	CDR3	DNA
16	TRBJ2-3	TRBV5-8	.	.	CASSFSQVVPSDTQYF	TGTGCCAGCAGCTTCTCTCAGGTGGTTCCTTCGGATACGCAGTATTTT
16	TRBJ1-4	TRBV28	.	.	CASSFARDSPNEKLFF	TGTGCCAGCAGTTTCGCTCGGGACTCCCCTAATGAAAAACTGTTTTTT
18	TRBJ2-1	TRBV2	TRBD1	.	CASSELGADRGQGNEQFF	TGTGCCAGCAGTGAATTGGGAGCTGACAGGGGCCAGGGGAATGAGCAGTTCTTC
15	TRBJ2-1	TRBV5-1	.	.	CASRLDLVTYNEQFF	TGCGCCAGCAGGCTCGACCTAGTGACCTACAATGAGCAGTTCTTC
14	TRBJ1-3	TRBV5-6	.	.	CASSPSGSGNTIYF	TGTGCCAGCAGCCCGAGCGGCTCTGGAAACACCATATATTTT
14	TRBJ1-1	TRBV28	.	few	CASSCETGNTEAFF	TGTGCCAGCAGTTGTGAGACGGGGAACACTGAAGCTTTCTTT
11	TRBJ2-1	TRBV20-1	.	once	CSATSRDEQFF	TGCAGTGCAACCTCCCGGGATGAGCAGTTCTTC
16	TRBJ2-1	TRBV6-4	TRBD2	.	CASSVAGGGSYNEQFF	TGTGCCAGCAGTGTAGCGGGAGGGGGCTCCTACAATGAGCAGTTCTTC
14	TRBJ2-3	TRBV15	TRBD2	.	CATTAGEGTDTQYF	TGTGCCACCACTGCGGGAGAAGGCACAGATACGCAGTATTTT
14	TRBJ2-3	TRBV6-1	TRBD1	.	CASSEGRGLDTQYF	TGTGCCAGCAGTGAAGGCAGGGGGTTAGATACGCAGTATTTT
14	TRBJ2-2	TRBV7-2	.	few	CASSFTGGSGELFF	TGTGCCAGCAGCTTTACGGGTGGGTCCGGGGAGCTGTTTTTT
13	TRBJ2-7	TRBV30	.	.	CAWRRDTSYEQYF	TGTGCCTGGAGACGGGACACTTCCTACGAGCAGTACTTC
15	TRBJ1-2	TRBV6-5	.	once	CASSFRPGDNYGYTF	TGTGCCAGCAGCTTTCGACCGGGGGATAACTATGGCTACACCTTC
16	TRBJ2-5	TRBV9	TRBD2	.	CASSAPGAGVGETQYF	TGTGCCAGCAGCGCCCCCGGGGCGGGAGTTGGGGAGACCCAGTACTTC
16	TRBJ1-1	TRBV12-5	.	.	CASGLVMRSMNTEAFF	TGTGCTAGTGGTTTGGTAATGCGGAGTATGAACACTGAAGCTTTCTTT
17	TRBJ2-1	TRBV27	.	once	CASSLDGAGPSNNEQFF	TGTGCCAGCAGTTTAGATGGGGCGGGACCCTCAAACAATGAGCAGTTCTTC
14	TRBJ2-7	TRBV21-1	.	.	CASSNRDRGTEQYF	TGTGCCAGCAGCAACCGGGACAGGGGAACCGAGCAGTACTTC
17	TRBJ1-2	TRBV7-3	.	.	CASSLGSGQFPNYGYTF	TGTGCCAGCAGCTTGGGGTCGGGACAATTTCCTAACTATGGCTACACCTTC
15	TRBJ2-1	TRBV7-2	TRBD2	.	CASSRLAVRLCEQFF	TGTGCCAGCAGCCGTCTAGCGGTCAGGCTATGTGAGCAGTTCTTC
15	TRBJ2-7	TRBV13	TRBD1	.	CASISGTGVFMEQYF	TGTGCCAGCATTTCCGGGACAGGGGTGTTCATGGAGCAGTACTTC
13	TRBJ2-7	TRBV19	.	.	CATRETLTYEQYF	TGTGCGACCCGTGAGACACTCACCTACGAGCAGTACTTC
14	TRBJ2-1	TRBV5-6	.	.	CASSLLRRYNEQFF	TGTGCCAGCAGCTTGTTGAGGAGATACAATGAGCAGTTCTTC
15	TRBJ1-1	TRBV5-8	TRBD1	.	CASKHPGTGNTEAFF	TGTGCCAGCAAACACCCCGGGACAGGGAACACTGAAGCTTTCTTT
14	TRBJ1-3	TRBV2	.	.	CASRRSRSGNTIYF	TGTGCCAGCAGGAGGAGCCGCTCTGGAAACACCATATATTTT
14	TRBJ2-7	TRBV10-3	.	few	CAISGGQFYYEQYF	TGTGCCATCAGTGGTGGACAGTTCTACTACGAGCAGTACTTC
14	TRBJ2-2	TRBV5-6	.	.	CASTLAGRTGELFF	TGTGCCAGCACCTTAGCCGGTAGAACCGGGGAGCTGTTTTTT
14	TRBJ2-7	TRBV25-1	TRBD1	few	CASSPGQSFDEQYF	TGTGCCAGCAGTCCGGGACAGAGCTTTGACGAGCAGTACTTC
16	TRBJ2-1	TRBV27	TRBD2	.	CASSYPLAGGTMEQFF	TGTGCCAGCAGCTACCCGCTAGCGGGAGGGACAATGGAGCAGTTCTTC
14	TRBJ2-7	TRBV7-9	.	.	CASSLSKRYYEQYF	TGTGCCAGCAGCTTAAGTAAGCGTTACTACGAGCAGTACTTC
18	TRBJ1-1	TRBV4-3	TRBD1	once	CASSQGDEGARSNTEAFF	TGCGCCAGCAGCCAAGGGGACGAGGGGGCGAGGAGCAACACTGAAGCTTTCTTT
14	TRBJ1-3	TRBV13	.	.	CASSLGSRVDTIYF	TGTGCCAGCAGCTTAGGGTCCAGGGTTGACACCATATATTTT
18	TRBJ2-1	TRBV4-1	TRBD2	.	CASSQDGMRESSYNEQFF	TGCGCCAGCAGCCAAGATGGGATGCGGGAGAGCTCCTACAATGAGCAGTTCTTC
14	TRBJ1-3	TRBV6-1	TRBD1	.	CAGSDRAYGNTIYF	TGTGCCGGCAGTGACAGGGCGTACGGAAACACCATATATTTT
16	TRBJ2-7	TRBV6-5	TRBD2	.	CASSYSRTSAAYEQYF	TGTGCCAGCAGTTACTCGCGGACTAGCGCGGCCTACGAGCAGTACTTC
17	TRBJ1-4	TRBV4-1	TRBD1	.	CASSQQDRGLRREKLFF	TGCGCCAGCAGCCAACAGGACAGGGGGCTACGAAGGGAAAAACTGTTTTTT
17	TRBJ2-7	TRBV28	.	.	CASIAGTGTGLFGEQYF	TGTGCCAGCATAGCGGGGACCGGGACAGGGCTATTTGGCGAGCAGTACTTC
16	TRBJ2-7	TRBV7-2	TRBD2	.	CASSTRLAGAPYEQYF	TGTGCCAGCAGCACCCGACTAGCGGGAGCCCCCTACGAGCAGTACTTC
21	TRBJ2-5	TRBV4-3	TRBD2	.	CASSQDRVYSSGRFPVETQYF	TGCGCCAGCAGCCAAGATCGAGTGTATTCTAGCGGGAGGTTTCCTGTAGAGACCCAGTACTTC
15	TRBJ2-1	TRBV5-1	TRBD2	.	CASSPKREGQNEQFF	TGCGCCAGCAGCCCGAAGCGGGAGGGCCAAAATGAGCAGTTCTTC
17	TRBJ2-5	TRBV7-2	.	.	CASSPRLQPAPKRPQYF	TGTGCCAGCAGCCCTCGACTGCAGCCGGCCCCCAAGAGACCCCAGTACTTC
13	TRBJ2-7	TRBV6-1	TRBD1	.	CASSPGQVYEQYF	TGTGCCAGCAGCCCCGGACAGGTCTACGAGCAGTACTTC
19	TRBJ2-3	TRBV30	TRBD1	few	CAWIKAQIRDRVGPDTQYF	TGTGCCTGGATAAAGGCTCAAATCCGGGACAGGGTTGGGCCAGATACGCAGTATTTT
16	TRBJ1-5	TRBV7-9	TRBD1	.	CASSRDRGEGNQPQHF	TGTGCCAGCAGTCGGGACAGGGGGGAAGGCAATCAGCCCCAGCATTTT
15	TRBJ2-5	TRBV4-2	TRBD2	.	CASSSGLAGEETQYF	TGTGCCAGCAGCTCAGGACTAGCGGGAGAGGAGACCCAGTACTTC
17	TRBJ2-3	TRBV18	TRBD2	.	CASSPLSLREGTDTQYF	TGTGCCAGCTCACCACTGTCCTTACGGGAGGGCACAGATACGCAGTATTTT
16	TRBJ2-7	TRBV5-6	TRBD2	once	CASSPKTSGGHYEQYF	TGTGCCAGCAGCCCCAAGACTAGCGGGGGCCACTACGAGCAGTACTTC
16	TRBJ2-3	TRBV27	TRBD2	.	CASTQDRTGGLNTQYF	TGTGCCAGCACCCAGGACCGGACGGGAGGCTTGAATACGCAGTATTTT